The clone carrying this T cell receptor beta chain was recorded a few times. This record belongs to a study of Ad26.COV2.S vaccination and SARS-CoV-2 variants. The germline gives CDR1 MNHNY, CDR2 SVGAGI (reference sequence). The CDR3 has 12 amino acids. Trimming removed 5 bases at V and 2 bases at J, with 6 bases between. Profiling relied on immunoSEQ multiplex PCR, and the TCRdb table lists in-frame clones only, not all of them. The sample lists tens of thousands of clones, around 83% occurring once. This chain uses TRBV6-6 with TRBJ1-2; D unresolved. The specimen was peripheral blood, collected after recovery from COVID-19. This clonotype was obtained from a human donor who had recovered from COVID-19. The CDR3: CASSTANYGYTF. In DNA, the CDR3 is TGTGCCAGCAGTACGGCGAACTATGGCTACACCTTC.